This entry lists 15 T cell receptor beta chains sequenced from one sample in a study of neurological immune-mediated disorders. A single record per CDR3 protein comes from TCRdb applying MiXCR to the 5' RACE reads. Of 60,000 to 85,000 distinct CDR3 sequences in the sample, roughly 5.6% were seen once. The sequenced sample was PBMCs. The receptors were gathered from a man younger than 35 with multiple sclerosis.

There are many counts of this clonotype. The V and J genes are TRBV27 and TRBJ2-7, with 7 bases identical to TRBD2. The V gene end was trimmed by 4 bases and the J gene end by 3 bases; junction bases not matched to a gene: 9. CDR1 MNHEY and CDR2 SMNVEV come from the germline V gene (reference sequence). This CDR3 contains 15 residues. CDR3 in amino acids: CASSSRASGIYEQYF. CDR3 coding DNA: TGTGCCAGCAGTTCCCGGGCTAGCGGTATCTACGAGCAGTACTTC.

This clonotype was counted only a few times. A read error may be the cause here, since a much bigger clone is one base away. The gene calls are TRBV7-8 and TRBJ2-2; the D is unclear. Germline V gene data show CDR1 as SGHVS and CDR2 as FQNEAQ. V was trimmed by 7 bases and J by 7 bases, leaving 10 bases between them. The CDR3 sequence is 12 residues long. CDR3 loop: CASIERVGELFF. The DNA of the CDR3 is TGTGCCAGCATCGAAAGGGTCGGGGAGCTGTTTTTT.

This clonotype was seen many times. The CDR3 bases are TGCGCCAGCAGCTTGGCCTTTTACAGGACAGGGCTCGGGACTGAAGCTTTCTTT. The encoded protein is CASSLAFYRTGLGTEAFF. The chain has TRBV5-1 and TRBJ1-1; 8 bases align to TRBD1. V lost 0 bases and J lost 5; bases outside the gene matches: 15. The germline V gene encodes CDR1 SGHRS and CDR2 YFSETQ. The CDR3 has 18 amino acids.

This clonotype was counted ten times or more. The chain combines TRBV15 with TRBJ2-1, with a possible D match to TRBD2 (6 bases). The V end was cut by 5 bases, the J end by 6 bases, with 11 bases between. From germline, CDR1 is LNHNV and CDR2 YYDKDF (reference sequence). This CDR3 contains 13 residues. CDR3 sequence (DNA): TGTGCCACCAGCCCTAGCGCGGGCAATGAGCAGTTCTTC. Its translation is CATSPSAGNEQFF.

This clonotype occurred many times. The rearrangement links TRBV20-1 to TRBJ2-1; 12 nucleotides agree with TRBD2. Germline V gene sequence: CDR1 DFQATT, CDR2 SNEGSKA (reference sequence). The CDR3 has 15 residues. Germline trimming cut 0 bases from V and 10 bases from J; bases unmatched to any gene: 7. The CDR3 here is CSARDPTSGRWEQFF. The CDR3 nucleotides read TGCAGTGCTAGAGATCCAACTAGCGGGAGGTGGGAGCAGTTCTTC.

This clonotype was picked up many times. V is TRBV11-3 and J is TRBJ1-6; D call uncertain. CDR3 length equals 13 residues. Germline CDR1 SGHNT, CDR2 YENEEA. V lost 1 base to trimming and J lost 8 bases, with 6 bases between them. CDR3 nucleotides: TGTGCCAGCAGCTTAGTACGAGATTCACCCCTCCACTTT. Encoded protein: CASSLVRDSPLHF.

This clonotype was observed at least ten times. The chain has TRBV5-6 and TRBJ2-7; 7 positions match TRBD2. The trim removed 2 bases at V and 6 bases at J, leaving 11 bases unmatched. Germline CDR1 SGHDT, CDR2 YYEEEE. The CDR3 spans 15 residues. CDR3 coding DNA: TGTGCCAGCAGCTTCGGTGTGAAGCGGGAAGGCGAGCAGTACTTC. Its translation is CASSFGVKREGEQYF.

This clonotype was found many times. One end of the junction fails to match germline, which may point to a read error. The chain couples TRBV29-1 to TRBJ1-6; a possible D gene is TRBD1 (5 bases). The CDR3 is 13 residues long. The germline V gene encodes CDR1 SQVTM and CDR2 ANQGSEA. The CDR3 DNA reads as TGCAGCGTTGGGGTGACAGATAATTCACCCCTCAACTTT. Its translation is CSVGVTDNSPLNF.

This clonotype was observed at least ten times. The CDR3 nucleotides read TGCAGCGTTTGCAATAGACAGGGAGACACTGAAGCTTTCTTT. Residues: CSVCNRQGDTEAFF. V is TRBV29-1 and J is TRBJ1-1; 7 bases are a match to TRBD1. The V gene's germline CDR1 is SQVTM and CDR2 ANQGSEA. Unmatched junction bases numbered 9, after V lost 5 bases and J lost 3 bases. The CDR3 consists of 14 residues.

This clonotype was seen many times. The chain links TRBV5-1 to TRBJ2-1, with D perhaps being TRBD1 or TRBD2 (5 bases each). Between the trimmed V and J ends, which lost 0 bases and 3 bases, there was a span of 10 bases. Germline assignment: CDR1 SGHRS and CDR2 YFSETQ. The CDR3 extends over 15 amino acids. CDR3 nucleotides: TGCGCCAGCAGCTTGGCACGGGACCTCTACAATGAGCAGTTCTTC. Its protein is CASSLARDLYNEQFF.

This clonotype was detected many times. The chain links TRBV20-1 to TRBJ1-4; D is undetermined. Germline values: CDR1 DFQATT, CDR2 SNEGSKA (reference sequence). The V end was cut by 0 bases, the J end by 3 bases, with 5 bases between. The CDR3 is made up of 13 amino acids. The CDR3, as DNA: TGCAGTGCTAGAGAAGGGTCTAATGAAAAACTGTTTTTT. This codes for CSAREGSNEKLFF.

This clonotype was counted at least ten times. CDR3 in DNA: TGTGCCAGCATGGCCGGGACTGAAGCTTTCTTT. Translation gives CASMAGTEAFF. The chain is built from TRBV6-6 and TRBJ1-1; D gene ambiguous. The CDR3 runs 11 residues. Germline loops: CDR1 MNHNY, CDR2 SVGAGI (reference sequence). V was clipped by 7 bases and J by 5 bases, with 8 bases between them.

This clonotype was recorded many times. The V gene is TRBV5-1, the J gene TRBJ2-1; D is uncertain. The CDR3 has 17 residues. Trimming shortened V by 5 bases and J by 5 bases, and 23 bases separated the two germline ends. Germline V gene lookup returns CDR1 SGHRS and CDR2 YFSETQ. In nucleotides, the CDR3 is TGCGCCAGCAGAACGACCATTTTCCGCGATTACAACAATGAGCAGTTCTTC. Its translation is CASRTTIFRDYNNEQFF.

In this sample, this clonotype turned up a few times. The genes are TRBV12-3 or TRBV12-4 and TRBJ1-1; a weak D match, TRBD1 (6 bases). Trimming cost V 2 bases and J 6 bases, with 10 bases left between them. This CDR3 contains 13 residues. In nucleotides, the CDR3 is TGTGCCAGCAGTTTAAGAAAGGGGGCTGAAGCTTTCTTT. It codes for CASSLRKGAEAFF.

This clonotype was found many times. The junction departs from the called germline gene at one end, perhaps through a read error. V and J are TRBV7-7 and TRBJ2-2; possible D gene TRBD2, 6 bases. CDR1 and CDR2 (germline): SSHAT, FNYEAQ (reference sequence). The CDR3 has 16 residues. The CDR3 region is CASSLVGSQVTGELFF. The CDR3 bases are TGTGCTAGCAGCTTAGTCGGGAGTCAGGTGACCGGGGAGCTGTTTTTT.